Listed below are T cell receptor beta chains from one sample, sequenced in a study of blood T cell repertoires in COVID-19. Clones were read by immunoSEQ multiplex PCR, and TCRdb kept only the in-frame ones, dropping some. The sample includes 30,000 to 40,000 clones, 65% to 90% seen only once; the top ten take just over 5.5%. Sequencing was performed on peripheral blood. The receptor set was obtained from an elderly woman with active or convalescent COVID-19. CDR3s include the opening cysteine and the closing phenylalanine or tryptophan. The D gene is left open where the match is weak. Expanded clones are given a class, and other clones once, few, many or no size at all.

-,TRBD2,TRBJ2-1,TRBV7-2,TGTGCCAGCAGCTTACAGATTTTGGGACTAGAACTGTTCTTC,CASSLQILGLELFF
-,TRBD1,TRBJ1-2,TRBV25-1,TGTGCCAGCAGTGAACAGGGGGTGGATGGCTACACCTTC,CASSEQGVDGYTF
-,-,TRBJ2-7,TRBV5-1,TGCGCCAGCAGCTTGGCTCTGGGGGCGTCCTACGAGCAGTACTTC,CASSLALGASYEQYF
-,TRBD1,TRBJ1-4,TRBV9,TGTGCCAGCAGCCCTCAACAGGGGGCGGGTGAAAAACTGTTTTTT,CASSPQQGAGEKLFF
-,-,TRBJ2-1,TRBV10-2,TGCGCCAGCTGGGTCGGGACTCGGGTCTTGGAGCAGTTCTTC,CASWVGTRVLEQFF
few,-,TRBJ1-6,TRBV2,TGTGCCAGCAGAGAGAATTCACCCCTCCACTTT,CASRENSPLHF
-,TRBD1,TRBJ2-3,TRBV4-3,TGCGCCAGCAGCCCACAGGGGGTGAGGACAGATACGCAGTATTTT,CASSPQGVRTDTQYF
-,TRBD2,TRBJ2-1,TRBV9,TGTGCCAGCAGCGCAGGGACTAGCGGGGGGAGGAATGAGCAGTTCTTC,CASSAGTSGGRNEQFF
-,TRBD2,TRBJ2-7,TRBV28,TGTGCCAGCATCCAAGGGGGGACTAGCGGGGCCTACGAGCAGTACTTC,CASIQGGTSGAYEQYF
-,-,TRBJ2-7,TRBV6-5,TGTGCCAGCACCGTCTCAGGGGTAAGCTCCTACGAGCAGTACTTC,CASTVSGVSSYEQYF
-,-,TRBJ1-5,TRBV7-9,TGTGCCAGCAGCTTTTCAGGAAGGAATAGCAATCAGCCCCAGCATTTT,CASSFSGRNSNQPQHF
-,-,TRBJ1-2,TRBV2,TGTGCCAGCATGGTTGGAGCCGGCGGCTACACCTTC,CASMVGAGGYTF
-,-,TRBJ1-5,TRBV7-5,TGTGCCAGAAGCTTCCCCCCGGGGGGGGGCTATCAGCCCCAGCATTTT,CARSFPPGGGYQPQHF
-,-,TRBJ1-1,TRBV5-5,TGTGCCAGCAGCTTGTTCGGGGGAACTGAAGCTTTCTTT,CASSLFGGTEAFF
few,-,TRBJ1-3,TRBV10-3,TGTGCCATCAGTTCTACGGGAAACACCATATATTTT,CAISSTGNTIYF
-,-,TRBJ1-2,TRBV2,TGTGCCAGCAGTGACGTCTCAGACAGGATCTATGGCTACACCTTC,CASSDVSDRIYGYTF
few,TRBD2,TRBJ2-3,TRBV18,TGTGCCAGCTCACCACCGGGACTAGCGACAGATACGCAGTATTTT,CASSPPGLATDTQYF
-,TRBD1,TRBJ2-3,TRBV7-3,TGTGCCAGCAGCTTAACGGCGACAGGGAGTACGCAGTATTTT,CASSLTATGSTQYF
few,-,TRBJ1-1,TRBV7-3,TGTGCCAGCAGCCTGCAGGGTGGAGGGAAGGCCACTGAAGCTTTCTTT,CASSLQGGGKATEAFF
-,-,TRBJ1-1,TRBV28,TGTGCCAGCGGCGAGTCGGGGGTTGGGAACACTGAAGCTTTCTTT,CASGESGVGNTEAFF
-,TRBD1,TRBJ2-3,TRBV11-3,TGTGCCAGCAGCTTGTCGGGACAGGCCCCAGATACGCAGTATTTT,CASSLSGQAPDTQYF
-,-,TRBJ1-5,TRBV19,TGTGCCAGTAGTTATGACTGGAATCAGCCCCAGCATTTT,CASSYDWNQPQHF